These T cell receptor beta chains were read from a single sample in a study of cytomegalovirus exposure and HLA in healthy donors. Assay used: immunoSEQ multiplex PCR; TCRdb lists only in-frame clones, some missing. The sample lists about 160,000 clones, 85% to 90% seen once, with approximately 10% in the top ten. Specimen: PBMCs. The receptors were gathered from a woman aged 18-35 years in good health and CMV-seropositive. Both conserved end residues are part of each CDR3. Each record gives: V gene, CDR3 length, clone size, D gene, J gene, CDR3 DNA, CDR3 protein. The D gene is left open where the match is weak. Rows may omit the clone size; those that give it use once, few, many or a size class.

v_call: TRBV19
cdr3_length: 14
clone_size: once
d_call: TRBD1
j_call: TRBJ2-7
cdr3_nt: TGTGCCACCAAACGGGGACAGGGGGCCTACGAGCAGTACTTC
cdr3_aa: CATKRGQGAYEQYF

v_call: TRBV7-8
cdr3_length: 14
clone_size: .
d_call: .
j_call: TRBJ1-1
cdr3_nt: TGTGCCAGCAGCTTCAGGGGCGGTGTCACTGAAGCTTTCTTT
cdr3_aa: CASSFRGGVTEAFF

v_call: TRBV10-3
cdr3_length: 13
clone_size: .
d_call: .
j_call: TRBJ2-2
cdr3_nt: TGTGCCACCCAACAGGGTGACACCGGGGAGCTGTTTTTT
cdr3_aa: CATQQGDTGELFF

v_call: TRBV6-5
cdr3_length: 13
clone_size: .
d_call: TRBD2
j_call: TRBJ2-4
cdr3_nt: TGTGCCAGCAACGGGAGGGTTCAAAACATTCAGTACTTC
cdr3_aa: CASNGRVQNIQYF

v_call: TRBV5-6
cdr3_length: 14
clone_size: .
d_call: TRBD1
j_call: TRBJ1-2
cdr3_nt: TGTGCCAGCAGCTGGGACAGGGGTGGGTATGGCTACACCTTC
cdr3_aa: CASSWDRGGYGYTF

v_call: TRBV28
cdr3_length: 14
clone_size: once
d_call: .
j_call: TRBJ1-1
cdr3_nt: TGTGCCAGCAGCAAGTTCAGGGGATCGACTGAAGCTTTCTTT
cdr3_aa: CASSKFRGSTEAFF

v_call: TRBV7-2
cdr3_length: 14
clone_size: .
d_call: .
j_call: TRBJ1-2
cdr3_nt: TGTGCCAGCAGCTTAGGCGGGACGTTGTATGGCTACACCTTC
cdr3_aa: CASSLGGTLYGYTF

v_call: TRBV2
cdr3_length: 16
clone_size: .
d_call: .
j_call: TRBJ2-3
cdr3_nt: TGTGCCAGCACCCCCTCCCGGGACTCTAGCACAGATACGCAGTATTTT
cdr3_aa: CASTPSRDSSTDTQYF

v_call: TRBV6-5
cdr3_length: 13
clone_size: .
d_call: TRBD1
j_call: TRBJ2-7
cdr3_nt: TGTGCCAGCTCCGGGACAGGGGGCTACGAGCAGTACTTC
cdr3_aa: CASSGTGGYEQYF

v_call: TRBV6-6
cdr3_length: 15
clone_size: .
d_call: TRBD1
j_call: TRBJ1-1
cdr3_nt: TGTGCCAGCAGTTACGAGGGGGCGCGGAACACTGAAGCTTTCTTT
cdr3_aa: CASSYEGARNTEAFF

v_call: TRBV5-5
cdr3_length: 14
clone_size: .
d_call: TRBD1
j_call: TRBJ1-4
cdr3_nt: TGTGCCAGCAGCTTTCAGGGGGACGGGGAAAAACTGTTTTTT
cdr3_aa: CASSFQGDGEKLFF

v_call: TRBV6-6
cdr3_length: 15
clone_size: .
d_call: TRBD1
j_call: TRBJ1-3
cdr3_nt: TGTGCCAGCAGGGCCAAGAGGGACAGCAGAAACACCATATATTTT
cdr3_aa: CASRAKRDSRNTIYF

v_call: TRBV19
cdr3_length: 17
clone_size: .
d_call: .
j_call: TRBJ1-5
cdr3_nt: TGTGCCAGTAGTATTAGCGGGGGTTTGGGAAGCAATCAGCCCCAGCATTTT
cdr3_aa: CASSISGGLGSNQPQHF

v_call: TRBV11-2
cdr3_length: 14
clone_size: once
d_call: .
j_call: TRBJ2-7
cdr3_nt: TGTGCCAGCAGCCCCTCCGGGTACAACTACGAGCAGTACTTC
cdr3_aa: CASSPSGYNYEQYF

v_call: TRBV6-6
cdr3_length: 14
clone_size: .
d_call: .
j_call: TRBJ2-5
cdr3_nt: TGTGCCAGCAGTTACTCGGGCCAACAAGAGACCCAGTACTTC
cdr3_aa: CASSYSGQQETQYF

v_call: TRBV6-1
cdr3_length: 14
clone_size: .
d_call: .
j_call: TRBJ2-7
cdr3_nt: TGTGCCAGCAGGGCTTTGGAGCCCGTATACGAGCAGTACTTC
cdr3_aa: CASRALEPVYEQYF

v_call: TRBV18
cdr3_length: 16
clone_size: .
d_call: TRBD2
j_call: TRBJ2-3
cdr3_nt: TGTGCCAGCTCATCCAATAGCGGGAGTCGAGGAGATACGCAGTATTTT
cdr3_aa: CASSSNSGSRGDTQYF

v_call: TRBV28
cdr3_length: 13
clone_size: .
d_call: TRBD2
j_call: TRBJ2-5
cdr3_nt: TGTGCCAGCAGTTCTAGCGGGAGGGAGACCCAGTACTTC
cdr3_aa: CASSSSGRETQYF

v_call: TRBV15
cdr3_length: 19
clone_size: .
d_call: TRBD2
j_call: TRBJ2-1
cdr3_nt: TGTGCCACCAGCAGAGACCCGCGGGAGGGCCGGGGGCCGATTACTGAGCAGTTCTTC
cdr3_aa: CATSRDPREGRGPITEQFF

v_call: TRBV7-9
cdr3_length: 15
clone_size: .
d_call: TRBD2
j_call: TRBJ2-3
cdr3_nt: TGTGCCAGCAGTCAGACTAGCGCCAGGACAGATACGCAGTATTTT
cdr3_aa: CASSQTSARTDTQYF

v_call: TRBV18
cdr3_length: 14
clone_size: .
d_call: .
j_call: TRBJ2-7
cdr3_nt: TGTGCCAGCTCACCGGGGCTCCCGCCCGACGAGCAGTACTTC
cdr3_aa: CASSPGLPPDEQYF

v_call: TRBV27
cdr3_length: 15
clone_size: .
d_call: .
j_call: TRBJ1-2
cdr3_nt: TGTGCCAGCAGTTCATTCCAGGGGAAACTCTATGGCTACACCTTC
cdr3_aa: CASSSFQGKLYGYTF

v_call: TRBV5-1
cdr3_length: 14
clone_size: .
d_call: .
j_call: TRBJ1-2
cdr3_nt: TGCGCCAGCAGCTTGGCCATGGCGGGGAACGGCTACACCTTC
cdr3_aa: CASSLAMAGNGYTF

v_call: TRBV13
cdr3_length: 14
clone_size: .
d_call: TRBD1
j_call: TRBJ1-1
cdr3_nt: TGTGCCAGCAGCGGGCGACAGGGGGGGTCCGAAGCTTTCTTT
cdr3_aa: CASSGRQGGSEAFF

v_call: TRBV4-3
cdr3_length: 14
clone_size: once
d_call: TRBD1
j_call: TRBJ1-2
cdr3_nt: TGCGCCAGCAGCCAAGGACAGGGTAGCTATGGCTACACCTTC
cdr3_aa: CASSQGQGSYGYTF

v_call: TRBV13
cdr3_length: 16
clone_size: .
d_call: .
j_call: TRBJ1-4
cdr3_nt: TGTGCCAGCAGCTTACTAAGCGGGGGGCGCAGGGAAAAACTGTTTTTT
cdr3_aa: CASSLLSGGRREKLFF

v_call: TRBV7-9
cdr3_length: 16
clone_size: .
d_call: TRBD2
j_call: TRBJ2-3
cdr3_nt: TGTGCCAGCAGCTTAGCTACGGGAGGAACTGCAGATACGCAGTATTTT
cdr3_aa: CASSLATGGTADTQYF

v_call: TRBV7-9
cdr3_length: 12
clone_size: .
d_call: .
j_call: TRBJ2-7
cdr3_nt: TGTGCCAGCAGCTTTTGGGGAGGTGAGCAGTACTTC
cdr3_aa: CASSFWGGEQYF

v_call: TRBV27
cdr3_length: 15
clone_size: .
d_call: .
j_call: TRBJ2-1
cdr3_nt: TGTGCCAGCAGGGGACGGACAGACTCCTACAATGAGCAGTTCTTC
cdr3_aa: CASRGRTDSYNEQFF

v_call: TRBV5-1
cdr3_length: 14
clone_size: once
d_call: .
j_call: TRBJ2-3
cdr3_nt: TGCGCCAGCAGCTTCGGACTAATCACAGATACGCAGTATTTT
cdr3_aa: CASSFGLITDTQYF

v_call: TRBV7-6
cdr3_length: 15
clone_size: .
d_call: TRBD1
j_call: TRBJ1-1
cdr3_nt: TGTGCCAGCAGCTCACAGGGGCGGGTAGGCACTGAAGCTTTCTTT
cdr3_aa: CASSSQGRVGTEAFF

v_call: TRBV7-7
cdr3_length: 12
clone_size: .
d_call: .
j_call: TRBJ2-2
cdr3_nt: TGTGCTAGCAGCCACAGGACCGGGGAGCTGTTTTTT
cdr3_aa: CASSHRTGELFF

v_call: TRBV27
cdr3_length: 15
clone_size: once
d_call: .
j_call: TRBJ1-5
cdr3_nt: TGTGCCAGCAGTCCCCTAGGGGTGTCCGGCCAGCCCCAGCATTTT
cdr3_aa: CASSPLGVSGQPQHF

v_call: TRBV5-1
cdr3_length: 16
clone_size: .
d_call: TRBD1
j_call: TRBJ1-5
cdr3_nt: TGCGCCAGCAGCTTGGCCGGGACAGATAGCAATCAGCCCCAGCATTTT
cdr3_aa: CASSLAGTDSNQPQHF

v_call: TRBV11-2
cdr3_length: 16
clone_size: .
d_call: TRBD2
j_call: TRBJ2-1
cdr3_nt: TGTGCCAGCAGCTTTATCGGCGGGAGCGCCTACAATGAGCAGTTCTTC
cdr3_aa: CASSFIGGSAYNEQFF

v_call: TRBV4-3
cdr3_length: 16
clone_size: .
d_call: TRBD2
j_call: TRBJ2-7
cdr3_nt: TGCGCCAGCAGCCAAGGGTCGAGACTAGCGGTCTACGAGCAGTACTTC
cdr3_aa: CASSQGSRLAVYEQYF

v_call: TRBV19
cdr3_length: 14
clone_size: .
d_call: .
j_call: TRBJ2-7
cdr3_nt: TGTGCCAGTAGTGCTGACATAAGCTCCTACGAGCAGTACTTC
cdr3_aa: CASSADISSYEQYF

v_call: TRBV19
cdr3_length: 16
clone_size: .
d_call: .
j_call: TRBJ1-3
cdr3_nt: TGTGCCAGTAGTATAACAGGCTTCTTCTCTGGAAACACCATATATTTT
cdr3_aa: CASSITGFFSGNTIYF

v_call: TRBV7-6
cdr3_length: 16
clone_size: .
d_call: TRBD2
j_call: TRBJ2-7
cdr3_nt: TGTGCCAGCAGCCCGGGGACTAGCGGGAGAGGCTACGAGCAGTACTTC
cdr3_aa: CASSPGTSGRGYEQYF

v_call: TRBV7-6
cdr3_length: 16
clone_size: .
d_call: .
j_call: TRBJ2-5
cdr3_nt: TGTGCCAGCAGCTTAGAGGCAGGGGCCCTCCAAGAGACCCAGTACTTC
cdr3_aa: CASSLEAGALQETQYF

v_call: TRBV7-9
cdr3_length: 14
clone_size: .
d_call: .
j_call: TRBJ1-1
cdr3_nt: TGTGCCAGCAGCTTTTCGGCAGGGAACACTGAAGCTTTCTTT
cdr3_aa: CASSFSAGNTEAFF

v_call: TRBV10-3
cdr3_length: 14
clone_size: .
d_call: TRBD2
j_call: TRBJ2-5
cdr3_nt: TGTGCCATCAGTTCTACTAGCGGCCCAGAGACCCAGTACTTC
cdr3_aa: CAISSTSGPETQYF

v_call: TRBV19
cdr3_length: 13
clone_size: .
d_call: TRBD2
j_call: TRBJ2-3
cdr3_nt: TGTGCCAGCGGGACTAGCGGAACAGATACGCAGTATTTT
cdr3_aa: CASGTSGTDTQYF